Below, 30 T cell receptor beta chains from the same sample are listed, as sequenced in a study of T cell repertoires in cytomegalovirus infection (dated by TCRdb to between 2018 and 2020). Sequencing was performed on an Illumina HiSeq 1500. TCRdb reran the public reads through fastp at Q25 and MiXCR, keeping productive beta chains. Rows with a matching CDR3 protein are joined into one entry that keeps the most common DNA and genes. The sample table records some 100,000 distinct CDR3 sequences; less than 25% of these occur just once. More than 35% of the sample is in the top ten clones. Material: CD8+ T cells from PBMCs. Every receptor here comes from a human donor in good health (CMV status not recorded). Some clones in this sample may be carry-over from other donors' samples.

The V gene is TRBV7-9, the J gene TRBJ2-7, with TRBD1 as a possible D gene (5 bases). The CDR3 spans 13 residues. CDR1 and CDR2 (germline): SEHNR, FQNEAQ (reference sequence). The CDR3 nucleotides are TGTGCCAGCAGCAAGTCGACAGCCGGTCCATCTTCCGTC. Its translation: CASSKSTAGPSSV.

J is TRBJ2-7 and V is TRBV11-2; D is possibly TRBD2 (5 bases). Germline CDR1 reads SGHAT; CDR2 reads FQNNGV. The length of the CDR3 is 15 residues. Trimming cost V 5 bases and J 0 bases, with 14 bases left between them. CDR3 sequence reads: CASSLGAGTSYEQYF. CDR3 sequence (DNA): TGTGCCAGCAGCCTGGGTGCGGGTACCTCCTACGAGCAGTACTTC. Variable domain in full (rest from reference TRBV11-2 and TRBJ2-7): EAGVAQSPRYKIIEKRQSVAFWCNPISGHATLYWYQQILGQGPKLLIQFQNNGVVDDSQLPKDRFSAERLKGVDSTLKIQPAKLEDSAVYLCASSLGAGTSYEQYFGPGTRLTVT.

The rearrangement uses TRBV25-1 and TRBJ1-2; no definite D call. The CDR3 extends over 14 amino acids. Germline CDR1 and CDR2: MGHDK and SYGVNS. The V and J ends lost 3 bases and 2 bases respectively, with 10 bases between them. CDR3 nucleotides: TGTGCCAGCAGTGAGGTGGACGGGAACTATGGCTACACCTTC. Residues: CASSEVDGNYGYTF.

The chain combines TRBV7-9 with TRBJ2-1; 11 positions match TRBD2. Germline CDR1 and CDR2: SEHNR and FQNEAQ (reference sequence). This CDR3 has 16 residues. Trimming at V came to 1 base and at J to 1 base, leaving 0 bases not matched to a gene. The CDR3 loop reads CASSLGLAGSYNEQFF. CDR3 nucleotides: TGTGCCAGCAGCTTAGGACTAGCGGGGTCCTACAATGAGCAGTTCTTC.

In its sample, this clonotype was seen many times. V and J are TRBV6-2 or TRBV6-3 and TRBJ2-7, with 9 bases fitting TRBD1. CDR1 is MNHEY, CDR2 SVGEGT, per germline. V shed 0 bases and J 6 bases; nucleotides not matched to a gene: 6. The CDR3 sequence is 15 residues long. CDR3 amino acids: CASSYSRDRVPEQYF. CDR3 coding DNA: TGTGCCAGCAGTTACTCGAGGGACAGGGTACCCGAGCAGTACTTC.

V is TRBV6-6 and J is TRBJ1-2; D unclear. V gave up 8 bases and J gave up 8 bases, with 15 bases separating them. The germline V gene has CDR1 MNHNY and CDR2 SVGAGI (reference sequence). The CDR3 sequence is 12 residues long. The CDR3 sequence is CASRGDSGGYTF. The CDR3 DNA reads TGTGCCAGCCGCGGGGATTCGGGGGGCTACACCTTC.

The chain uses TRBV7-2 and TRBJ1-2; possibly TRBD1 for D (5 bases). CDR1 SGHTA and CDR2 FQGNSA come from the germline V gene. The CDR3 extends over 17 amino acids. The V gene lost 0 bases and the J gene lost 4 bases, with 18 bases spanning the gap. Here the CDR3 DNA reads TGTGCCAGCAGCTTAGCAGGTGACCGAGGGGCCCTCTATGGCTACACCTTC. Its protein is CASSLAGDRGALYGYTF.

The genes are TRBV29-1 and TRBJ1-1, with D perhaps matching TRBD1 (6 bases). Trimming pared 6 bases from V and 13 bases from J, leaving 18 bases between. CDR3 length: 11 amino acids. The germline V gene has CDR1 SQVTM and CDR2 ANQGSEA. CDR3 in DNA: TGCAGCGTGGACAGATTAGGGGTTGATTTCTTT. Protein sequence: CSVDRLGVDFF.

The chain combines TRBV6-2 or TRBV6-3 with TRBJ2-7, with 12 bases that match TRBD2. This CDR3 contains 14 residues. Germline values: CDR1 MNHEY, CDR2 SVGEGT. J was trimmed by 2 bases and V by 9 bases; bases with no gene match: 5. The CDR3 sequence is CASVGLAGTYEQYF. The DNA for the CDR3 is TGTGCCAGTGTCGGACTAGCGGGGACCTACGAGCAGTACTTC.

The V call is TRBV7-8, the J call TRBJ2-5; D tentatively fits TRBD1 or TRBD2 (5 bases each). CDR1 and CDR2 from the germline V gene are SGHVS and FQNEAQ. V dropped 8 bases and J dropped 0 bases, with 10 bases sitting between them. The CDR3 consists of 13 residues. The CDR3 is CASWGSYQETQYF. In nucleotides, the CDR3 is TGTGCCAGCTGGGGGAGTTACCAAGAGACCCAGTACTTC.

The chain has TRBV7-3 and TRBJ2-1; TRBD2 might be the D (7 bases). In germline, CDR1 is SGHTA, CDR2 FQGTGA. This CDR3 is 18 amino acids long. V was clipped by 5 bases and J by 2 bases, with 22 bases between them. The CDR3: CASSPPVGGGSPYNEQFF. In DNA form, the CDR3 reads TGTGCCAGCAGCCCGCCCGTGGGGGGCGGGAGTCCCTACAATGAGCAGTTCTTC.

This chain connects TRBV28 to TRBJ1-1; no clear D. Trimming stripped 3 bases from V and 0 bases from J, with 17 bases between. CDR3 length: 17 residues. The germline V gene has CDR1 MDHEN and CDR2 SYDVKM. The CDR3 DNA is TGTGCCAGCAGTTTCTTTATGTCGGGCAGGATGAACACTGAAGCTTTCTTT. Protein sequence: CASSFFMSGRMNTEAFF.

In this sample, this clonotype turned up many times. V and J are TRBV7-8 and TRBJ1-5; possibly TRBD1 for D (6 bases). The germline V and J ends were trimmed by 0 bases and 2 bases, with 14 bases remaining between them. The CDR3 has 17 residues. Germline assignment: CDR1 SGHVS and CDR2 FQNEAQ. The CDR3, as DNA: TGTGCCAGCAGCTTAGCGACGGGGGGCGCTGGCAATCAGCCCCAGCATTTT. Its protein product is CASSLATGGAGNQPQHF.

The chain carries TRBV7-8 and TRBJ2-1; 9 bases are a match to TRBD1. In germline, CDR1 is SGHVS, CDR2 FQNEAQ. V shed 5 bases and J 4 bases; nucleotides not matched to a gene: 9. This CDR3 has 16 amino acids. The CDR3 region is CASSPGQGRYYNEQFF. The CDR3 region has the DNA TGTGCCAGCAGCCCCGGACAGGGGCGATATTACAATGAGCAGTTCTTC.

The CDR3 region is CASSLGSHPTDTQYF. In DNA, the CDR3 is TGTGCCAGCAGTTTAGGGAGTCATCCCACAGATACGCAGTATTTT. J is TRBJ2-3 and V is TRBV28; maybe TRBD2 (5 bases). V was trimmed by 2 bases and J by 2 bases, leaving 11 bases between them. In germline, CDR1 is MDHEN, CDR2 SYDVKM. The CDR3 extends over 15 amino acids.

There are many counts of this clonotype. The chain is built from TRBV6-1 and TRBJ1-1; D is undetermined. The CDR3 is 13 residues long. V dropped 2 bases and J dropped 1 base, with 5 bases sitting between them. Germline V gives CDR1 MNHNS, CDR2 SASEGT. CDR3 DNA sequence: TGTGCCAGCAGTGAATGGACGAACACTGAAGCTTTCTTT. Its translation is CASSEWTNTEAFF.

This clonotype appeared many times. CDR3 in DNA: TGTGCCAGCAGCTTGGAAAAGTCCTACGAGCAGTACTTC. Translating it yields CASSLEKSYEQYF. The chain joins TRBV7-8 to TRBJ2-7; D unresolved. The V gene lost 3 bases and the J gene lost 1 base, with 7 bases spanning the gap. The CDR3 sequence is 13 residues long. CDR1 is SGHVS, CDR2 FQNEAQ, per germline.

The table lists this clonotype with a few counts. The chain joins TRBV24-1 to TRBJ2-5, with 8 bases aligning to TRBD1. The CDR3 has 15 residues. CDR1 KGHDR and CDR2 SFDVKD come from the germline V gene. The junction had 7 bases not matched to a gene; V was cut back by 5 bases and J by 3 bases. The CDR3 is CATSAGQGVEETQYF. The DNA of the CDR3 is TGTGCCACCAGTGCCGGACAGGGAGTAGAAGAGACCCAGTACTTC.

The gene calls are TRBV7-8 and TRBJ2-1; no clear D gene. V lost 2 bases and J lost 0, with 11 bases in between. The CDR3 has 16 amino acids. From germline, CDR1 is SGHVS and CDR2 FQNEAQ. CDR3 region: CASSLIETISYNEQFF. CDR3 DNA: TGTGCCAGCAGCTTAATAGAGACAATCTCCTACAATGAGCAGTTCTTC.

This clonotype appeared many times. The rearrangement uses TRBV6-1 and TRBJ2-7; 12 bases fit TRBD1. This CDR3 has 15 amino acids. The J segment lost 5 bases and the V segment lost 8 bases, leaving 10 bases of the junction unmatched. CDR1 is MNHNS and CDR2 is SASEGT in the germline V gene. The CDR3 sequence is CASAIPGTGGHEQYF. The CDR3 DNA follows: TGTGCCAGCGCTATTCCCGGGACAGGGGGCCACGAGCAGTACTTC.

Note on this clonotype: Just one base apart from a much larger clone, this may be a read error. The gene calls are TRBV5-1 and TRBJ1-1; 12 nucleotides agree with TRBD1. Germline values: CDR1 SGHRS, CDR2 YFSETQ. Trimming cost V 3 bases and J 5 bases; bases outside gene matches: 8. CDR3 length: 16 amino acids. The CDR3 DNA reads TGCGCCAGCAGCTCGTCGGGACAGGGGGCTCAGACTGAAGCTTTCTTT. Residues: CASSSSGQGAQTEAFF.

The chain recombines TRBV6-2 or TRBV6-3 with TRBJ2-7; 10 bases are a match to TRBD1. The CDR3 has 15 amino acids. Germline assignment: CDR1 MNHEY and CDR2 SVGEGT. V was clipped by 0 bases and J by 4 bases; unmatched bases: 3. CDR3: CASSYSKGQGYEQYF. The CDR3 coding sequence is TGTGCCAGCAGTTACTCGAAGGGACAGGGGTACGAGCAGTACTTC.

At least ten counts were recorded for this clonotype. The chain is built from TRBV11-2 and TRBJ2-3; 11 bases align to TRBD2. The CDR3 runs to 14 residues. CDR1 is SGHAT and CDR2 is FQNNGV in the germline V gene. V lost 5 bases and J lost 4; bases outside the gene matches: 2. This chain's CDR3 is CASSPGLAADTQYF. Here the CDR3 DNA reads TGTGCCAGCAGCCCGGGACTAGCGGCAGATACGCAGTATTTT.

This clonotype has a count of ten or more. The chain carries TRBV5-1 and TRBJ1-1; D gene ambiguous. Deletions cut 2 bases from V and 4 bases from J, with 9 bases between. CDR3 length: 13 amino acids. CDR1 is SGHRS, CDR2 YFSETQ, per germline. This CDR3 is CASSFSIGTEAFF. The CDR3 DNA sequence: TGCGCCAGCAGCTTTTCTATTGGCACTGAAGCTTTCTTT.

There are many counts of this clonotype. The chain uses TRBV6-1 and TRBJ2-6, with unresolved D. Germline CDR1 and CDR2: MNHNS and SASEGT. The CDR3 is 17 amino acids. V was trimmed by 1 base and J by 4 bases, leaving 14 bases between them. The DNA of the CDR3 is TGTGCCAGCAGTGAAGGATTCTGGGGATCCGGGGCCAACGTCCTGACTTTC. Its protein is CASSEGFWGSGANVLTF.

This clonotype was found many times. This rearrangement joins TRBV6-5 to TRBJ1-3; 7 bases fit TRBD1. Germline CDR1 reads MNHEY; CDR2 reads SVGAGI. The junction had 8 bases not matched to a gene; V was cut back by 6 bases and J by 3 bases. The CDR3 runs 15 residues. CDR3 residues: CASSPGQADGNTIYF. Here the CDR3 DNA reads TGTGCCAGCAGCCCCGGACAGGCCGATGGAAACACCATATATTTT.

CDR3 loop: CASLPSGRYNNEQFF. The CDR3 nucleotides read TGTGCCAGCCTTCCTAGCGGGAGGTACAACAATGAGCAGTTCTTC. This chain links TRBV25-1 with TRBJ2-1; 11 nucleotides match TRBD2. CDR1 and CDR2 (germline): MGHDK, SYGVNS. The CDR3 is 15 amino acids. V lost 8 bases, J lost 5 bases, and 8 bases stayed unmatched.

This clonotype was counted between two and nine times. The chain combines TRBV6-6 with TRBJ2-1; D unresolved. Germline assignment: CDR1 MNHNY and CDR2 SVGAGI (reference sequence). The CDR3 runs 11 residues. Trimming pared 0 bases from V and 10 bases from J, leaving 4 bases between. CDR3 DNA: TGTGCCAGCAGTTACTCGGAAGAGCAGTTCTTC. Protein: CASSYSEEQFF.

The rearrangement uses TRBV27 and TRBJ2-7; D might be TRBD2 (6 bases). V lost 0 bases, J lost 3 bases, and 9 bases lay in between. The CDR3 has 14 residues. From germline, CDR1 is MNHEY and CDR2 SMNVEV (reference sequence). The CDR3 DNA sequence: TGTGCCAGCAGTTTATCCCAGGGAGGCTACGAGCAGTACTTC. Translating gives CASSLSQGGYEQYF.

This chain links TRBV28 with TRBJ1-2; D ambiguous. The germline CDR1 and CDR2 sequences are MDHEN and SYDVKM. The CDR3 consists of 15 residues. V was pared by 7 bases and J by 4 bases, with 19 bases between. The CDR3 coding sequence is TGTGCCAGCAAGGTTCCAGATACCCTCAGCTATGGCTACACCTTC. Residues: CASKVPDTLSYGYTF.